Below, 24 T cell receptor beta chains from the same sample are listed, as sequenced in a study of shared clonotypes between healthy human individuals. The data were produced by immunoSEQ multiplex PCR, yet TCRdb's version contains in-frame clones alone and is incomplete. This table holds 450,000 to 500,000 clones, 70% to 80% found once. The specimen was PBMCs. The receptors originated from a woman aged 40 to 55 in good health. Some clones in this sample may be carry-over from other donors' samples.

The rearrangement joins TRBV28 to TRBJ2-5; D tentatively reads TRBD1 or TRBD2 (5 bases each). Germline CDR1 and CDR2: MDHEN and SYDVKM. V was cut by 6 bases and J by 13 bases, with 27 bases left in between. This CDR3 has 15 residues. CDR3 sequence reads: CASRPSAGTVDRPYF. CDR3 DNA sequence: TGTGCCAGCAGGCCCTCTGCCGGGACCGTCGACCGCCCGTACTTC.

The chain combines TRBV5-1 with TRBJ2-1; 14 bases map to TRBD2. Germline V gene lookup returns CDR1 SGHRS and CDR2 YFSETQ. With V trimmed by 4 bases and J by 8 bases, 11 bases remained unmatched. The CDR3 loop spans 17 amino acids. The CDR3 DNA reads TGCGCCAGCAGCCCTGGACTAGCGGGAGGCCTCTTGGATGAGCAGTTCTTC. Translating it yields CASSPGLAGGLLDEQFF.

V is TRBV11-3 and J is TRBJ2-3; D remains ambiguous. Deletions cut 1 base from V and 5 bases from J, with 10 bases between. CDR3 size: 14 residues. From germline, CDR1 is SGHNT and CDR2 YENEEA. CDR3 amino acids: CASSLGSLGDTQYF. The CDR3, as DNA: TGTGCCAGCAGCTTAGGTTCATTGGGAGATACGCAGTATTTT.

The J gene is TRBJ1-1, the V gene TRBV18; D gene unclear. The CDR3 sequence is 14 residues long. V gave up 2 bases and J gave up 2 bases, with 9 bases separating them. CDR1 KGHSH and CDR2 LQKENI come from the germline V gene. The CDR3 DNA sequence: TGTGCCAGCTCACCAGTGGGCGCAAACACTGAAGCTTTCTTT. Protein product: CASSPVGANTEAFF.

A single count supports this clone. This rearrangement joins TRBV7-3 to TRBJ2-2, with 7 bases identical to TRBD1. V lost 5 bases and J lost 1; bases outside the gene matches: 4. Looked up from germline, CDR1 is SGHTA and CDR2 is FQGTGA. This CDR3 region has 15 residues. CDR3 DNA sequence: TGTGCCAGCAGCCTCAGACAGGGGAACACCGGGGAGCTGTTTTTT. Translation gives CASSLRQGNTGELFF.

This clone was seen a few times. The chain has TRBV9 and TRBJ2-3; maybe TRBD2 (5 bases). The V and J ends lost 0 bases and 1 base respectively, with 9 bases between them. CDR1 SGDLS and CDR2 YYNGEE come from the germline V gene. This CDR3 has 15 residues. The CDR3 DNA follows: TGTGCCAGCAGCGTAGCGGGGAGCGGCACAGATACGCAGTATTTT. Its translation: CASSVAGSGTDTQYF.

This rearrangement joins TRBV11-3 to TRBJ2-7; D gene unclear. The germline V and J ends were trimmed by 1 base and 7 bases, with 11 bases remaining between them. The V gene's germline CDR1 is SGHNT and CDR2 YENEEA. The CDR3 length is 13 residues. In DNA form, the CDR3 reads TGTGCCAGCAGCTTAGGGTTCGGGTGGGAGCAGTACTTC. Translated: CASSLGFGWEQYF.

This clone was recorded once. The CDR3 bases are TGTGCCAGCAGTACAAGACTAGACGAGCAGTACTTC. It encodes CASSTRLDEQYF. The V call is TRBV27, the J call TRBJ2-5; a weak D match, TRBD2 (6 bases). The J call may be incorrect, as the DNA end agrees better with TRBJ2-7. Per the germline V gene, CDR1 is MNHEY and CDR2 is SMNVEV (reference sequence). The CDR3 contains 12 residues.

The chain links TRBV7-3 to TRBJ2-7; 9 bases match TRBD2. CDR1 and CDR2 (germline): SGHTA, FQGTGA. Trimming at V came to 5 bases and at J to 5 bases, leaving 4 bases not matched to a gene. The CDR3 is 13 amino acids. The CDR3 reads CASSPGTSHEQYF. The CDR3 DNA is TGTGCCAGCAGCCCTGGGACTAGCCACGAGCAGTACTTC.

This clone was observed a few times. This could be a read error, since a much larger clone is one nucleotide away. The same CDR3 can be traced to other DNA sequences in this sample. This chain joins TRBV6-1 and TRBJ2-7; the match to TRBD2 covers 11 bases. Trimming at V came to 1 base and at J to 1 base, leaving 0 bases not matched to a gene. Germline V gene lookup returns CDR1 MNHNS and CDR2 SASEGT. This CDR3 is 15 amino acids long. The CDR3 sequence: CASSEGLAGSYEQYF. The CDR3 DNA follows: TGTGCCAGCAGTGAAGGACTAGCGGGGTCCTACGAGCAGTACTTC.

The chain combines TRBV6-5 with TRBJ2-7; TRBD2 agrees at 12 bases. V dropped 5 bases and J dropped 5; count of bases not matched to a gene: 7. The CDR3 spans 15 residues. The germline V gene encodes CDR1 MNHEY and CDR2 SVGAGI. The CDR3 reads CASSPLAGGTNEQYF. The CDR3 nucleotides read TGTGCCAGCAGTCCACTAGCGGGAGGAACCAACGAGCAGTACTTC.

As regards this clone: Given a far larger clone just one base away, this is likely a sequencing read error. The chain employs TRBV6-6 and TRBJ2-2; D may be TRBD1 or TRBD2 (5 bases each). Germline V gene sequence: CDR1 MNHNY, CDR2 SVGAGI (reference sequence). The CDR3 has 14 amino acids. The CDR3 here is CASRSGTDTRELFF. CDR3 nucleotide sequence: TGTGCCAGCAGGTCAGGGACGGACACCAGGGAGCTGTTTTTT.

The chain uses TRBV30 and TRBJ2-2; D remains ambiguous. CDR3 size: 16 residues. Trimming took off 0 bases at V and 0 bases at J, with 11 bases between the two ends. Per germline, CDR1 GTSNPN and CDR2 SVGIG (reference sequence). Here the CDR3 reads CAWSVGRKANTGELFF. The CDR3 DNA reads TGTGCCTGGAGTGTAGGGCGAAAAGCGAACACCGGGGAGCTGTTTTTT.

This clone was counted a few times. The chain links TRBV6-5 to TRBJ2-5, with D perhaps matching TRBD2 (6 bases). Germline-derived CDR1 and CDR2 are MNHEY and SVGAGI. V gave up 9 bases and J gave up 11 bases, with 22 bases separating them. The CDR3 extends over 13 amino acids. CDR3: CASGGVRESEQYF. The DNA of the CDR3 is TGTGCCAGTGGTGGAGTTCGGGAGAGTGAGCAGTACTTC.

This sequence joins TRBV2 and TRBJ1-4; TRBD1 might be the D (5 bases). This CDR3 has 14 amino acids. Trimming took off 1 base at V and 4 bases at J, with 7 bases between the two ends. Per the germline V gene, CDR1 is SNHLY and CDR2 is FYNNEI. CDR3 amino acids: CASSEDGHNEKLFF. The DNA for the CDR3 is TGTGCCAGCAGTGAAGACGGACATAATGAAAAACTGTTTTTT.

This clone was picked up many times. The V call is TRBV11-3, the J call TRBJ2-1; the D gene could be TRBD1 or TRBD2 (5 bases each). The CDR3 consists of 17 residues. The V end lost 5 bases, the J end lost 4 bases, and 21 bases lay between the germline ends. In germline, CDR1 is SGHNT, CDR2 YENEEA. As DNA, the CDR3 is TGTGCCAGCAGCCCGTCACCTGGGACCGGCGGATACAATGAGCAGTTCTTC. It yields the protein CASSPSPGTGGYNEQFF. The variable domain in full, completed from reference TRBV11-3 and TRBJ2-1, reads EAGVVQSPRYKIIEKKQPVAFWCNPISGHNTLYWYLQNLGQGPELLIRYENEEAVDDSQLPKDRFSAERLKGVDSTLKIQPAELGDSAVYLCASSPSPGTGGYNEQFFGPGTRLTVL.

CDR3 region: CASSIRTSSYEQYF. CDR3 nucleotides: TGTGCCAGCAGCATCCGGACTAGCTCCTACGAGCAGTACTTC. The chain couples TRBV7-2 to TRBJ2-7; 7 nucleotides match TRBD2. V was pared by 5 bases and J by 0 bases, with 4 bases of the junction left unmatched. CDR1 is SGHTA, CDR2 FQGNSA, per germline. The length of the CDR3 is 14 residues. The full variable domain, its missing parts supplied by reference TRBV7-2 and TRBJ2-7, is GAGVSQSPSNKVTEKGKDVELRCDPISGHTALYWYRQSLGQGLEFLIYFQGNSAPDKSGLPSDRFSAERTGGSVSTLTIQRTQQEDSAVYLCASSIRTSSYEQYFGPGTRLTVT.

This sequence joins TRBV7-2 and TRBJ2-5; 11 nucleotides match TRBD2. From germline, CDR1 is SGHTA and CDR2 FQGNSA. The CDR3 length is 16 residues. The V and J ends lost 4 bases and 3 bases, in that order; junction bases with no gene match: 7. CDR3 loop: CASSSWVLAGEETQYF. As DNA, the CDR3 is TGTGCCAGCAGCTCCTGGGTACTAGCGGGGGAAGAGACCCAGTACTTC.

The rearrangement links TRBV7-2 to TRBJ1-5; D perhaps matches TRBD1 (6 bases). Germline CDR1 and CDR2: SGHTA and FQGNSA. Between the trimmed V and J ends, which lost 1 base and 4 bases, there was a span of 14 bases. CDR3 size: 16 residues. The CDR3 nucleotides are TGTGCCAGCAGCTTAGGAAAGTACAGGGTGAATCAGCCCCAGCATTTT. Protein: CASSLGKYRVNQPQHF.

Only one count was recorded for this clone. The chain recombines TRBV11-2 with TRBJ1-6; TRBD1 matches 9 bases. Germline V gene data show CDR1 as SGHAT and CDR2 as FQNNGV. The J segment lost 8 bases and the V segment lost 4 bases, leaving 3 bases of the junction unmatched. There are 14 residues in the CDR3. The CDR3 protein is CASSSRTGDSPLHF. The CDR3 coding sequence is TGTGCCAGCAGCTCGCGGACAGGGGATTCACCCCTCCACTTT.

This sequence joins TRBV28 and TRBJ1-5, with TRBD1 identical over 9 bases. The CDR3 is 16 amino acids. Germline V gene lookup returns CDR1 MDHEN and CDR2 SYDVKM. V was pared by 6 bases and J by 2 bases, with 8 bases of the junction left unmatched. In nucleotides, the CDR3 is TGTGCCAGCAGCATAGGACAGGGGAGAGGCAATCAGCCCCAGCATTTT. The encoded protein is CASSIGQGRGNQPQHF.

The chain has TRBV20-1 and TRBJ2-1; the D gene is possibly TRBD1 (5 bases). This CDR3 is 10 amino acids long. CDR1 is DFQATT, CDR2 SNEGSKA, per germline (reference sequence). For the CDR3, the DNA is TGCAGCTCAGGGCGCAATGAGCAGTTCTTC. Translation: CSSGRNEQFF.

This clone was detected only once. The chain links TRBV4-1 to TRBJ1-2; D perhaps matches TRBD1 (5 bases). Trimming took off 2 bases at V and 6 bases at J, with 16 bases between the two ends. The CDR3 covers 15 residues. Looked up from germline, CDR1 is MGHRA and CDR2 is YSYEKL. In nucleotides, the CDR3 is TGCGCCAGCAGCCAACACGGGACCCCTCTTGATGGCTACACCTTC. Translated, it gives CASSQHGTPLDGYTF.

This chain connects TRBV6-1 to TRBJ2-7; TRBD1 agrees at 10 bases. CDR1 MNHNS and CDR2 SASEGT come from the germline V gene. Trimming removed 10 bases from V and 7 bases from J; junction bases left unmatched: 13. CDR3 size: 14 residues. CDR3 nucleotides: TGTGCCACTATCCCCCCGGGACAGGGGTGGGAGCAGTACTTC. The encoded protein is CATIPPGQGWEQYF.